This T cell receptor beta chain was retrieved from a study of T cell responses to AZD1222 COVID-19 vaccine. This CDR3 spans 13 amino acids. Germline V gives CDR1 SGHRS, CDR2 YFSETQ. V was trimmed by 0 bases and J by 2 bases, leaving 5 bases between them. Repertoires were generated with immunoSEQ multiplex PCR, while TCRdb's copy carries only in-frame clones and drops some. The sample contains 90,000 to 120,000 clones, about 90% of which appear only once. The V call is TRBV5-1, the J call TRBJ1-1; D unresolved. The material was peripheral blood, obtained on day 0 of AZD1222 vaccination. This TCR was sampled from an adult in good health. The chain's CDR3 is CASSLASNTEAFF. CDR3 sequence (DNA): TGCGCCAGCAGCTTGGCTAGTAACACTGAAGCTTTCTTT.